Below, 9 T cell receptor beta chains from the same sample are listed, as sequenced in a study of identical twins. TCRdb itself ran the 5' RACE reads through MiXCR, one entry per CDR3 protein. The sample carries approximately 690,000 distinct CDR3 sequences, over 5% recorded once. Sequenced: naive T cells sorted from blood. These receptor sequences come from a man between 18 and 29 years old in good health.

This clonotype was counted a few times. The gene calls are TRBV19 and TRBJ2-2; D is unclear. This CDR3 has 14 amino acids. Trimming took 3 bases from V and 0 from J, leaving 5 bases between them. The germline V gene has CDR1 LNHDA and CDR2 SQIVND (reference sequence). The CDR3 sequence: CASSIGANTGELFF. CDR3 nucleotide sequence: TGTGCCAGTAGTATCGGAGCGAACACCGGGGAGCTGTTTTTT.

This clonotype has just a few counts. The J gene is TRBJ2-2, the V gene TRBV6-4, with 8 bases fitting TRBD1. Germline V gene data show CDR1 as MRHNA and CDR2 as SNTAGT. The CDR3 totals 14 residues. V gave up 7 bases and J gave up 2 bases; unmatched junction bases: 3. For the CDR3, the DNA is TGTGCCAGCAAGGGACAGGCCAACACCGGGGAGCTGTTTTTT. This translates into CASKGQANTGELFF.

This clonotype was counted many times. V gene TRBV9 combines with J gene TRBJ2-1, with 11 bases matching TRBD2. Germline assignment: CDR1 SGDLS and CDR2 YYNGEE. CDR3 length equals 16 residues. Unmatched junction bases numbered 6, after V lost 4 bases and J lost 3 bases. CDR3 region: CASSPTGTSGYNEQFF. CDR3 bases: TGTGCCAGCAGCCCAACCGGGACTAGCGGCTACAATGAGCAGTTCTTC.

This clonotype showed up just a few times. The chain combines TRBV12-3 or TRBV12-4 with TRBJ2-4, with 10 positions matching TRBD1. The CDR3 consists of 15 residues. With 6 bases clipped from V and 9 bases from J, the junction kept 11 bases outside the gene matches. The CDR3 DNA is TGTGCCAGCAGCACCGGGACAGGGGCGAGGGGCATTCAGTACTTC. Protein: CASSTGTGARGIQYF.

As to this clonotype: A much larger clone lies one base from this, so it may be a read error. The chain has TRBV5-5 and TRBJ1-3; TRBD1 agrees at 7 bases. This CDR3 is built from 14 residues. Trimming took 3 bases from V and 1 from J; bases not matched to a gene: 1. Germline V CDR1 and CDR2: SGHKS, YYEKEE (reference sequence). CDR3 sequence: CASSWDRSGNTIYF. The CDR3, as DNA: TGTGCCAGCAGCTGGGACAGATCTGGAAACACCATATATTTT.

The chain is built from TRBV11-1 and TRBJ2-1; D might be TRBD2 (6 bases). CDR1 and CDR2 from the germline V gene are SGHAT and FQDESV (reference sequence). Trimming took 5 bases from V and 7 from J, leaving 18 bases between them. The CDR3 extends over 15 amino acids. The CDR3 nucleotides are TGTGCCAGCAGCCCACCGGCGGGGTTCGGTAATGAGCAGTTCTTC. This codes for CASSPPAGFGNEQFF.

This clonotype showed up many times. The CDR3 DNA sequence: TGTGCCAGCACCCAGGGGCAGGGGAAGTACAATGAGCAGTTCTTC. This encodes CASTQGQGKYNEQFF. The chain combines TRBV7-9 with TRBJ2-1; a possible D gene is TRBD1 (6 bases). Trimming shortened V by 7 bases and J by 4 bases, and 17 bases separated the two germline ends. The CDR3 is 15 residues long. Germline V gives CDR1 SEHNR, CDR2 FQNEAQ (reference sequence). The complete variable domain, with remaining parts taken from reference TRBV7-9 and TRBJ2-1, reads DTGVSQNPRHKITKRGQNVTFRCDPISEHNRLYWYRQTLGQGPEFLTYFQNEAQLEKSRLLSDRFSAERPKGSFSTLEIQRTEQGDSAMYLCASTQGQGKYNEQFFGPGTRLTVL.

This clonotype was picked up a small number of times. The CDR3 protein is CASSSTGVSSPLHF. CDR3 nucleotide sequence: TGCGCCAGCAGCTCGACAGGGGTCAGCTCACCCCTCCACTTT. V gene TRBV5-1 combines with J gene TRBJ1-6; 8 bases agree with TRBD1. With 3 bases clipped from V and 10 bases from J, the junction kept 6 bases outside the gene matches. The CDR3 has 14 residues. Germline CDR1 reads SGHRS; CDR2 reads YFSETQ.

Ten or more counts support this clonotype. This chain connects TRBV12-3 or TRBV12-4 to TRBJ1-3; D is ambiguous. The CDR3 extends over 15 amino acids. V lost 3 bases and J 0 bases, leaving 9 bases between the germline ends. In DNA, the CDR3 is TGTGCCAGCAGTTTCGAGCTCCACTCTGGAAACACCATATATTTT. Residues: CASSFELHSGNTIYF.